Following are 15 T cell receptor beta chains from one sample sequenced in a study of blood T cell repertoires in COVID-19. Produced via immunoSEQ multiplex PCR; TCRdb's table is partial and in-frame only. The sample contains tens of thousands of clones, roughly 89% of which appear only once. The material sequenced was peripheral blood. These receptors all stem from a man older than 75 with acute or convalescent COVID-19.

The V and J genes are TRBV5-1 and TRBJ2-7; 7 bases align to TRBD1. Germline V CDR1 and CDR2: SGHRS, YFSETQ. This CDR3 spans 14 amino acids. The V segment lost 0 bases and the J segment 2 bases; nucleotides outside the gene matches: 2. CDR3 nucleotide sequence: TGCGCCAGCAGCTTGGTCCAGGGGGCCTACGAGCAGTACTTC. Its protein product is CASSLVQGAYEQYF.

The chain recombines TRBV6-5 with TRBJ2-5; 7 nucleotides agree with TRBD1. Germline values: CDR1 MNHEY, CDR2 SVGAGI. With 4 bases clipped from V and 3 bases from J, the junction kept 11 bases outside the gene matches. The CDR3 sequence is 16 residues long. CDR3 bases: TGTGCCAGCAGTTCCAAGGGGGCAGGGTCCGAAGAGACCCAGTACTTC. This translates into CASSSKGAGSEETQYF.

This chain uses TRBV6-6 with TRBJ1-1, with 7 bases aligning to TRBD1. This CDR3 contains 15 residues. V lost 0 bases to trimming and J lost 6 bases; unmatched junction nucleotides: 7. In germline, CDR1 is MNHNY, CDR2 SVGAGI (reference sequence). CDR3 DNA: TGTGCCAGCAGTTACTCGGCAGGGGGTAAGGCTGAAGCTTTCTTT. It translates to CASSYSAGGKAEAFF.

The V call is TRBV30, the J call TRBJ1-4; tentatively, D is TRBD1 (5 bases). Germline V CDR1 and CDR2: GTSNPN, SVGIG (reference sequence). V lost 2 bases and J 8 bases, leaving 15 bases between the germline ends. The CDR3 runs to 14 residues. The CDR3: CAWSLGLGGEKLFF. The CDR3 DNA reads as TGTGCCTGGAGTCTTGGACTGGGGGGGGAAAAACTGTTTTTT.

This chain joins TRBV11-2 and TRBJ1-5; the D is unclear. The CDR3 is 13 residues long. Trimming took 4 bases from V and 7 from J, leaving 11 bases between them. Germline V CDR1 and CDR2: SGHAT, FQNNGV. This CDR3 is CASSSGFGQPQHF. As DNA, the CDR3 is TGTGCCAGCAGCTCGGGTTTCGGGCAGCCCCAGCATTTT.

The V call is TRBV28, the J call TRBJ2-7; 9 bases are a match to TRBD1. Germline CDR1 and CDR2: MDHEN and SYDVKM. The CDR3 runs to 14 residues. With 5 bases clipped from V and 6 bases from J, the junction kept 8 bases outside the gene matches. CDR3 sequence reads: CASSITTGGGEQYF. DNA for the CDR3: TGTGCCAGCAGTATCACTACAGGGGGCGGCGAGCAGTACTTC.

The chain links TRBV6-5 to TRBJ1-1; 11 nucleotides match TRBD1. Trimming at V came to 6 bases and at J to 2 bases, leaving 2 bases not matched to a gene. Germline lookup yields CDR1 MNHEY and CDR2 SVGAGI. The CDR3 consists of 14 residues. The CDR3: CASRDRGPNTEAFF. The CDR3 nucleotides are TGTGCCAGCAGGGACAGGGGGCCCAACACTGAAGCTTTCTTT.

The chain recombines TRBV24-1 with TRBJ2-7; 7 positions match TRBD1. Germline V gene data show CDR1 as KGHDR and CDR2 as SFDVKD. The V and J ends lost 5 bases and 0 bases, in that order; junction bases with no gene match: 3. The CDR3 loop spans 14 amino acids. The CDR3 DNA reads TGTGCCACCAGTGCTGGGGACAGCTCCTACGAGCAGTACTTC. This translates into CATSAGDSSYEQYF.

The chain carries TRBV5-1 and TRBJ1-1; the match to TRBD1 covers 8 bases. CDR3 length: 16 amino acids. CDR1 is SGHRS, CDR2 YFSETQ, per germline. V shed 0 bases and J 3 bases; nucleotides not matched to a gene: 7. CDR3 bases: TGCGCCAGCAGCTTGGTGGCAGGGGGCCCTGACACTGAAGCTTTCTTT. Translating it yields CASSLVAGGPDTEAFF.

The rearrangement links TRBV2 to TRBJ1-5; 7 bases map to TRBD1. CDR3 length: 14 residues. The germline gives CDR1 SNHLY, CDR2 FYNNEI. The V and J ends lost 6 bases and 5 bases, in that order; junction bases with no gene match: 7. CDR3 bases: TGTGCCAGCAGCCGACAGGGAGCCGATCAGCCCCAGCATTTT. Translation gives CASSRQGADQPQHF. The full variable domain, completed using reference TRBV2 and TRBJ1-5, is EPEVTQTPSHQVTQMGQEVILRCVPISNHLYFYWYRQILGQKVEFLVSFYNNEISEKSEIFDDQFSVERPDGSNFTLKIRSTKLEDSAMYFCASSRQGADQPQHFGDGTRLSIL.

This rearrangement joins TRBV29-1 to TRBJ1-4; 8 nucleotides line up with TRBD1. V dropped 4 bases and J dropped 7; count of bases not matched to a gene: 2. Germline lookup yields CDR1 SQVTM and CDR2 ANQGSEA. This CDR3 comprises 12 residues. As DNA, the CDR3 is TGCAGCGTTGGGACAGGGCCTGAAAAACTGTTTTTT. It specifies CSVGTGPEKLFF.

The chain joins TRBV4-1 to TRBJ1-2, with D perhaps TRBD1 (6 bases). Germline-derived CDR1 and CDR2 are MGHRA and YSYEKL. V lost 4 bases and J 4 bases, leaving 13 bases between the germline ends. The CDR3 has 14 amino acids. The CDR3 region is CASSPRDTTYGYTF. CDR3 DNA sequence: TGCGCCAGCAGCCCCCGGGACACAACCTATGGCTACACCTTC.

The chain recombines TRBV9 with TRBJ2-2; 7 nucleotides match TRBD2. From germline, CDR1 is SGDLS and CDR2 YYNGEE. The CDR3 runs 15 residues. After removal of 3 bases from V and 4 bases from J, the junction contained 6 bases not matched to a gene. Here the CDR3 reads CASSAGTIGTGELFF. The CDR3 nucleotides read TGTGCCAGCAGCGCCGGGACTATCGGCACCGGGGAGCTGTTTTTT.

Regarding this clone: Other nucleotide sequences in the sample specify the same CDR3. The chain carries TRBV19 and TRBJ1-1, with 7 bases fitting TRBD1. CDR1 LNHDA and CDR2 SQIVND come from the germline V gene (reference sequence). This CDR3 spans 13 amino acids. The trim removed 5 bases at V and 5 bases at J, leaving 5 bases unmatched. Written as DNA, the CDR3 is TGTGCCAGTAGTTCGACAGGGTTAACTGAAGCTTTCTTT. Translated: CASSSTGLTEAFF. The complete variable domain, with remaining parts taken from reference TRBV19 and TRBJ1-1, reads DGGITQSPKYLFRKEGQNVTLSCEQNLNHDAMYWYRQDPGQGLRLIYYSQIVNDFQKGDIAEGYSVSREKKESFPLTVTSAQKNPTAFYLCASSSTGLTEAFFGQGTRLTVV.

The chain is built from TRBV25-1 and TRBJ1-4; D is unclear. The V gene lost 4 bases and the J gene lost 4 bases, with 16 bases spanning the gap. The CDR3 covers 16 residues. Germline CDR1 MGHDK, CDR2 SYGVNS. The DNA for the CDR3 is TGTGCCAGCAGTGGCCCCGGACGGGGAGTTAATGAAAAACTGTTTTTT. It encodes CASSGPGRGVNEKLFF.